These 8 T cell receptor beta chains came from one sample sequenced in a study of CD8 T cells in ankylosing spondylitis (dated 2017 in TCRdb). These TCRs are of unknown antigen specificity. Beyond this particular receptor, the publication reports: A TCR beta motif of about 8 highly homologous amino acid variants appeared characteristic of blood from ankylosing spondylitis patients.

The method was 5' RACE. The instrument given in TCRdb is Illumina HiSeq 2500. The public sequencing data were trimmed at Q25 with fastp and processed into clonotypes with MiXCR by TCRdb, which kept only in-frame beta chains. A single entry per CDR3 protein holds the most common genes and DNA from its merged rows. The sample has 450,000 to 550,000 distinct CDR3 sequences on record, 5.3% of them singletons. Clones ranked in the top ten supply approximately 3.5% of the sample. The sequencing sample was made of blood, either unsorted or a sorted T cell fraction (not recorded which). All receptors derive from a male donor with ankylosing spondylitis.

Many counts were recorded for this clonotype. This sequence joins TRBV20-1 and TRBJ1-5, with a weak D call TRBD1 (5 bases). CDR1 DFQATT and CDR2 SNEGSKA come from the germline V gene (reference sequence). Trimming cost V 1 base and J 3 bases, with 7 bases left between them. CDR3 length equals 13 residues. CDR3 coding DNA: TGCAGTGCTAGAGGGGGGTTCAATCAGCCCCAGCATTTT. It translates to CSARGGFNQPQHF.

The chain links TRBV20-1 to TRBJ2-1; possible D gene TRBD1, 5 bases. Trimming shortened V by 6 bases and J by 0 bases, and 21 bases separated the two germline ends. CDR3 length: 17 residues. Germline V gene data show CDR1 as DFQATT and CDR2 as SNEGSKA (reference sequence). CDR3 residues: CSAAGDSSVISYNEQFF. The CDR3 bases are TGCAGTGCAGCTGGTGACAGCAGCGTAATCTCCTACAATGAGCAGTTCTTC.

This clonotype showed up just a few times. The chain carries TRBV18 and TRBJ1-1; D is ambiguous. This CDR3 region has 15 residues. V lost 0 bases and J 1 base, leaving 9 bases between the germline ends. Germline CDR1 and CDR2: KGHSH and LQKENI. For the CDR3, the DNA is TGTGCCAGCTCACCACCGTACAGTAGGAACACTGAAGCTTTCTTT. Translated, it gives CASSPPYSRNTEAFF. The full variable domain, completed using reference TRBV18 and TRBJ1-1, is NAGVMQNPRHLVRRRGQEARLRCSPMKGHSHVYWYRQLPEEGLKFMVYLQKENIIDESGMPKERFSAEFPKEGPSILRIQQVVRGDSAAYFCASSPPYSRNTEAFFGQGTRLTVV.

This clonotype was observed at least ten times. The chain carries TRBV20-1 and TRBJ2-7; D perhaps matches TRBD2 (5 bases). Trimming took 4 bases from V and 10 from J, leaving 17 bases between them. The length of the CDR3 is 12 residues. CDR1 and CDR2 from the germline V gene are DFQATT and SNEGSKA (reference sequence). CDR3 sequence: CSATVGFGDQYF. Here the CDR3 DNA reads TGCAGTGCTACCGTCGGTTTCGGGGATCAGTACTTC.

V and J are TRBV7-2 and TRBJ1-2; the match to TRBD1 covers 7 bases. The CDR3 consists of 13 residues. The V gene's germline CDR1 is SGHTA and CDR2 FQGNSA. J was trimmed by 2 bases and V by 6 bases; bases with no gene match: 3. CDR3 sequence (DNA): TGTGCCAGCAGGTGGGACAGCAACTATGGCTACACCTTC. The encoded protein is CASRWDSNYGYTF.

This clonotype came up a few times. V and J are TRBV20-1 and TRBJ2-7; the D is unclear. Germline V CDR1 and CDR2: DFQATT, SNEGSKA (reference sequence). Deletions cut 0 bases from V and 0 bases from J, with 6 bases between. The CDR3 spans 13 residues. CDR3 region: CSARDRFSYEQYF. CDR3 in DNA: TGCAGTGCTAGAGACAGGTTCTCCTACGAGCAGTACTTC.

The V gene is TRBV11-3, the J gene TRBJ2-5; no clear D. Deletions cut 1 base from V and 3 bases from J, with 6 bases between. Germline V CDR1 and CDR2: SGHNT, YENEEA. The CDR3 contains 13 residues. CDR3 coding DNA: TGTGCCAGCAGCTTAGGGCAGGAAGAGACCCAGTACTTC. It is translated as CASSLGQEETQYF. Looking up the rest from reference TRBV11-3 and TRBJ2-5 gives the full variable domain: EAGVVQSPRYKIIEKKQPVAFWCNPISGHNTLYWYLQNLGQGPELLIRYENEEAVDDSQLPKDRFSAERLKGVDSTLKIQPAELGDSAVYLCASSLGQEETQYFGPGTRLLVL.

This clonotype was detected many times. The rearrangement uses TRBV7-2 and TRBJ2-3; 9 bases fit TRBD2. Germline V CDR1 and CDR2: SGHTA, FQGNSA. V gave up 2 bases and J gave up 3 bases; unmatched junction bases: 3. The CDR3 consists of 15 residues. For the CDR3, the DNA is TGTGCCAGCAGCTTAAATAGCGGGAGAACAGATACGCAGTATTTT. It yields the protein CASSLNSGRTDTQYF.